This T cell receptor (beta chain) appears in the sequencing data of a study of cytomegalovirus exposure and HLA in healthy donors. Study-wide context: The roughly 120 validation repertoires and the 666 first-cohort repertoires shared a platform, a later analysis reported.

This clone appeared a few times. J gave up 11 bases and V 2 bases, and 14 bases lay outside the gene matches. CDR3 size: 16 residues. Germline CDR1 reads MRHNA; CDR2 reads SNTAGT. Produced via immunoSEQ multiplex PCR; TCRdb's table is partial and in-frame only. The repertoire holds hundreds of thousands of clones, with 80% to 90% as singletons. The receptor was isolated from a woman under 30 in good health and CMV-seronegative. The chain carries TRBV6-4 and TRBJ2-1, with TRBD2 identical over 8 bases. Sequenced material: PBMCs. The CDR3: CASSDTGTSTSSKQFF. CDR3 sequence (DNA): TGTGCCAGCAGTGACACCGGGACTAGTACTAGCTCTAAGCAGTTCTTC.